The clone carrying this T cell receptor (beta chain) has only one observation. Its target is not known. The data were taken from a study of blood T cells in healthy people across ages. Whole-study findings and limits: Researchers deemed the diversity estimates from one million T cells underestimates.

CDR3 size: 15 residues. V was trimmed by 0 bases and J by 5 bases, leaving 15 bases between them. The germline gives CDR1 DFQATT, CDR2 SNEGSKA (reference sequence). For the second PCR, which ran for roughly 7 to 11 cycles, a sample-barcoded 5' primer and a J-beta primer mix were used. TCRdb used MiXCR to reprocess the 5' RACE reads, holding one entry per CDR3 protein. The table includes around 800,000 distinct CDR3 sequences, approximately 65% detected once. Total RNA was extracted at no less than 6 micrograms per sample. The chain couples TRBV20-1 to TRBJ2-3, with TRBD1 as a possible D gene (6 bases). Sequenced input: blood. This clonotype originated in a man aged 25-45 years in good health. The CDR3 reads CSAREDSGVRDTQYF. As DNA, the CDR3 is TGCAGTGCTAGAGAGGATTCAGGGGTGAGAGATACGCAGTATTTT.